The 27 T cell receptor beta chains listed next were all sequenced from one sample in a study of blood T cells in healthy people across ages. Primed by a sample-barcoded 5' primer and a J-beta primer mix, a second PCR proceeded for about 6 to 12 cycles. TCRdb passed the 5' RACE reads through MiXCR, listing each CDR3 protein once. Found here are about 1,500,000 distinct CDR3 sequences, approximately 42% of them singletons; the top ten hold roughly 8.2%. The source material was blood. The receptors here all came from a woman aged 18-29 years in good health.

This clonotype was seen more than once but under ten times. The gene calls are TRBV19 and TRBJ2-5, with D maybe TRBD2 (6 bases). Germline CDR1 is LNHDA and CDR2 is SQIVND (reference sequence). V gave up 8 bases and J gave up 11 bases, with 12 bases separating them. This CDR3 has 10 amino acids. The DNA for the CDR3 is TGTGCCAGTGGCGGGGTGGAGCAGTACTTC. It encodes CASGGVEQYF. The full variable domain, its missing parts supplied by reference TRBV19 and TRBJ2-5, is DGGITQSPKYLFRKEGQNVTLSCEQNLNHDAMYWYRQDPGQGLRLIYYSQIVNDFQKGDIAEGYSVSREKKESFPLTVTSAQKNPTAFYLCASGGVEQYFGPGTRLLVL.

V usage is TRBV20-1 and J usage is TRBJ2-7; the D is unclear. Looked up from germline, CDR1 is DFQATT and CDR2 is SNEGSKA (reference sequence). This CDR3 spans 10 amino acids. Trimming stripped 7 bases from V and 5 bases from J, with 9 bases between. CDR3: CSDRNHEQYF. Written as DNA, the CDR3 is TGCAGTGACCGTAACCACGAGCAGTACTTC.

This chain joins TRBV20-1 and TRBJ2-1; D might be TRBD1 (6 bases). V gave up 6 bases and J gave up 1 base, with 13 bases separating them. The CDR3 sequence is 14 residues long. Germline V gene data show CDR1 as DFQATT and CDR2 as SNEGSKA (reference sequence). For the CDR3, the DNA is TGCAGTGCCCCAGGGGTTTCGTCCTACAATGAGCAGTTCTTC. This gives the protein CSAPGVSSYNEQFF.

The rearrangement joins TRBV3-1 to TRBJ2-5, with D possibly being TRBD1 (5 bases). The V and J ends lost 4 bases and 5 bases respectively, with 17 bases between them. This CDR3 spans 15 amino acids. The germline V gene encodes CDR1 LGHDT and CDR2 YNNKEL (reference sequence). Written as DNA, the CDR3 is TGTGCCAGCAGCCCCGACCCAGGGAATGGGGAGACCCAGTACTTC. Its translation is CASSPDPGNGETQYF.

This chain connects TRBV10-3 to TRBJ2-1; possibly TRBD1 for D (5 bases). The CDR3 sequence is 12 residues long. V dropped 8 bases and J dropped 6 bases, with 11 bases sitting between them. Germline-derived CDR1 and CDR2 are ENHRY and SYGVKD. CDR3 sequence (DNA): TGTGCCATCCAGGGCGGATTCAATGAGCAGTTCTTC. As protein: CAIQGGFNEQFF.

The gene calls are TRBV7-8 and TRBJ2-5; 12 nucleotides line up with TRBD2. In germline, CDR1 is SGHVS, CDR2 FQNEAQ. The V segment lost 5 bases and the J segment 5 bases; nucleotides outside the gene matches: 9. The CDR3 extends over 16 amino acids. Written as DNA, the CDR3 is TGTGCCAGCAGCCCGACTAGCGGGAGACGGTGGGAGACCCAGTACTTC. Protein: CASSPTSGRRWETQYF.

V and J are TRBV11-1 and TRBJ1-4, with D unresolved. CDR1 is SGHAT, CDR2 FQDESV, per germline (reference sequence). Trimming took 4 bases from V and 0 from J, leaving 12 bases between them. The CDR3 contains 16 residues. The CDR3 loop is CASSSPGRTTNEKLFF. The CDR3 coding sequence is TGTGCCAGCAGCTCGCCGGGAAGGACAACTAATGAAAAACTGTTTTTT.

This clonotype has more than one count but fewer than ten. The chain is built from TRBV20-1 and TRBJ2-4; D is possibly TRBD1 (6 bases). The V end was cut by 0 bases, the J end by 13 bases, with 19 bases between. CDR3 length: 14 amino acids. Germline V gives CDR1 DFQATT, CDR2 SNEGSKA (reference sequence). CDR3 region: CSAREAGQWKEQYF. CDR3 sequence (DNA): TGCAGTGCTAGAGAGGCAGGACAGTGGAAGGAGCAGTACTTC.

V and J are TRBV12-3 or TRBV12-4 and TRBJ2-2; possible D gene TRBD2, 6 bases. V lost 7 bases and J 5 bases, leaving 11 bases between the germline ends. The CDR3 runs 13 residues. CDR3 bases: TGTGCCAGCACAGGGACTTCAACCGGGGAGCTGTTTTTT. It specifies CASTGTSTGELFF.

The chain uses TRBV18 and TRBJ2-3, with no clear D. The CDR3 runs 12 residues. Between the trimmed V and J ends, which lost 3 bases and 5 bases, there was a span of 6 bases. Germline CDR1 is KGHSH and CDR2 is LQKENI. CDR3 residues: CASSPDVDTQYF. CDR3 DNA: TGTGCCAGCTCACCCGACGTAGATACGCAGTATTTT.

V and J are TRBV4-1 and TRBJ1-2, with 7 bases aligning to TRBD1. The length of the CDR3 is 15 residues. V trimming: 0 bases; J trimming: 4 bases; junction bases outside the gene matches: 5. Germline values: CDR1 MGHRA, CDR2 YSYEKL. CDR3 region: CASSQEMGQSYGYTF. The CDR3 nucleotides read TGCGCCAGCAGCCAAGAGATGGGACAGAGCTATGGCTACACCTTC.

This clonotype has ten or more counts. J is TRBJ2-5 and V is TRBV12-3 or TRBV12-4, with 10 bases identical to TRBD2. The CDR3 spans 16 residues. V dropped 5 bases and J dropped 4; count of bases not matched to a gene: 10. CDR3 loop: CASSPAASGSTETQYF. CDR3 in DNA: TGTGCCAGCAGTCCCGCGGCTAGCGGGAGTACAGAGACCCAGTACTTC.

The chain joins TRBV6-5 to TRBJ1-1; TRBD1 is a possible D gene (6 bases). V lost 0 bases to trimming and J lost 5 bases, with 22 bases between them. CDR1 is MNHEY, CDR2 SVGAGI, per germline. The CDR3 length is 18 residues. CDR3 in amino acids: CASSYSIPTAGVRTEAFF. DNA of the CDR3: TGTGCCAGCAGTTACTCGATTCCGACGGCAGGGGTACGAACTGAAGCTTTCTTT.

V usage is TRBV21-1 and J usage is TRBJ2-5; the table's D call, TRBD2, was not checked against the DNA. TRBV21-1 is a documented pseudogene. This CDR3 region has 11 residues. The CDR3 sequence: CASKEDWTQYF. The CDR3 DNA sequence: TGTGCCAGCAAAGAGGACTGGACCCAGTACTTC.

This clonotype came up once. Written as DNA, the CDR3 is TGTGCCATCAGTGGGGGACTCTCCTACAATGAGCAGTTCTTC. This codes for CAISGGLSYNEQFF. The chain couples TRBV10-3 to TRBJ2-1; D possibly corresponds to TRBD2 (6 bases). V was clipped by 4 bases and J by 0 bases, with 7 bases between them. This CDR3 comprises 14 residues. The germline CDR1 and CDR2 sequences are ENHRY and SYGVKD.

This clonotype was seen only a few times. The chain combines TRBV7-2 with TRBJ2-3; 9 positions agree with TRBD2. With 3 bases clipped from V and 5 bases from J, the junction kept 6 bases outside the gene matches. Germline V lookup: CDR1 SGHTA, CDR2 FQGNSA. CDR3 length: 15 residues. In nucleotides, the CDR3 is TGTGCCAGCAGCTTCGCCGCGGGGGGGAGAGATACGCAGTATTTT. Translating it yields CASSFAAGGRDTQYF.

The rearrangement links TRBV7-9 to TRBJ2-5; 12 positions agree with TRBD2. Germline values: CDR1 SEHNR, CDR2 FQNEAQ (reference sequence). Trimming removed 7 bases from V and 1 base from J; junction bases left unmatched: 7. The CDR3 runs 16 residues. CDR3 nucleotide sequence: TGTGCCAGCACCGGAAGACTAGCGGGGGCCCAAGAGACCCAGTACTTC. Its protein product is CASTGRLAGAQETQYF.

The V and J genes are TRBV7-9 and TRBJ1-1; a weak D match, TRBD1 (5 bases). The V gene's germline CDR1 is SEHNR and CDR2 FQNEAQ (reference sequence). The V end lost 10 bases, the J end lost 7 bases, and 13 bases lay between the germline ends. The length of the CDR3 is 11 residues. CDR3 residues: CAIIEGNEAFF. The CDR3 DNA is TGTGCCATCATAGAGGGGAATGAAGCTTTCTTT.

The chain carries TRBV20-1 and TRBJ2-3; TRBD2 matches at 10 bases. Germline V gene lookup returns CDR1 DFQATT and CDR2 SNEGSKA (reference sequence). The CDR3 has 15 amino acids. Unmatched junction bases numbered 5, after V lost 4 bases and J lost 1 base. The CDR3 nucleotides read TGCAGTGCTAACGATCTAGCGGGGGGCACAGATACGCAGTATTTT. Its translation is CSANDLAGGTDTQYF.

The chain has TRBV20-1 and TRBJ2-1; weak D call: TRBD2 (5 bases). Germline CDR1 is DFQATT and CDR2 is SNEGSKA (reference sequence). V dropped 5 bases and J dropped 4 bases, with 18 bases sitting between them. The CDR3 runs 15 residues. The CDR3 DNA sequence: TGCAGTGCTGCGAGGGCAGGTGTGAGTTACAATGAGCAGTTCTTC. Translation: CSAARAGVSYNEQFF.

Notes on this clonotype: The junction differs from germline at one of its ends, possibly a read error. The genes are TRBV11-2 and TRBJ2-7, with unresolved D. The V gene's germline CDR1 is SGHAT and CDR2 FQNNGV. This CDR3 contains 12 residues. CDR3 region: CATSFGAYEQYF. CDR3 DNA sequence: TGTGCCACCAGCTTCGGCGCCTACGAGCAGTACTTC.

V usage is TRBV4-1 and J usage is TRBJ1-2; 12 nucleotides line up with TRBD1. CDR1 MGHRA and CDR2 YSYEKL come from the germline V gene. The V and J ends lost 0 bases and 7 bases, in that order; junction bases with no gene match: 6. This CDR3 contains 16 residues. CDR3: CASSQESGQGASGYTF. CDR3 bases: TGCGCCAGCAGCCAAGAATCGGGACAGGGGGCCTCTGGCTACACCTTC.

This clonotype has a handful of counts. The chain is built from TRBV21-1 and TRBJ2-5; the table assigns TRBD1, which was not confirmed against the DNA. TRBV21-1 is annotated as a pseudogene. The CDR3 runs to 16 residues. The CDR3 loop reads CASSKAWQGGKETQYF. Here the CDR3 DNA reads TGTGCCAGCAGCAAAGCCTGGCAGGGTGGGAAAGAGACCCAGTACTTC.

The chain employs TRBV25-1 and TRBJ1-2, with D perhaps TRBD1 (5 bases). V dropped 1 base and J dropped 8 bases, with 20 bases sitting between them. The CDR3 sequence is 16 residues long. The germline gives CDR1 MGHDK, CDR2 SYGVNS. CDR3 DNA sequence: TGTGCCAGCAGTGAATTGGGCACAGGACGTCAGCACGGCTACACCTTC. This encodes CASSELGTGRQHGYTF.

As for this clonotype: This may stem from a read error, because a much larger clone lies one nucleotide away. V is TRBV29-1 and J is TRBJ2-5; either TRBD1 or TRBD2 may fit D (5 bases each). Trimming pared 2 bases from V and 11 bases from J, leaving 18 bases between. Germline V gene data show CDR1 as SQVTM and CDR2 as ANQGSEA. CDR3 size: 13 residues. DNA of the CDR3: TGCAGCGTTGAACCAGGGACCGACAATGAGCAGTACTTC. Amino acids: CSVEPGTDNEQYF.

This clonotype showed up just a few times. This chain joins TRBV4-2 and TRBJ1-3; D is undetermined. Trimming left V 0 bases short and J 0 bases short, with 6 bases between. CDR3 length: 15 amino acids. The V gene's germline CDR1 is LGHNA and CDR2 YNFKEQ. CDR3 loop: CASSQDPGSGNTIYF. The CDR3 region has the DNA TGTGCCAGCAGCCAAGATCCTGGCTCTGGAAACACCATATATTTT.

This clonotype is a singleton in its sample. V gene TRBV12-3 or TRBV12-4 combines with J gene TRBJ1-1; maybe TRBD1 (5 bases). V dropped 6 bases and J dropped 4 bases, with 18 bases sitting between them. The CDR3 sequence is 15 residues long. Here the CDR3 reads CASRPSGRGGTEAFF. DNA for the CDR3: TGTGCCAGCAGGCCTTCAGGGCGGGGGGGCACTGAAGCTTTCTTT.